The 5 T cell receptor beta chains below all came from one sample that was sequenced in a study of cytomegalovirus exposure and HLA in healthy donors. A multiplex PCR was run with 60 Vbeta primers and 13 Jbeta primers. Only in-frame clones appear in the TCRdb table, and some are missing; sequencing was by immunoSEQ multiplex PCR. The data contain approximately 77,000 clones, roughly 78% of them seen just once; the ten biggest clones take up 4.5%. What was sequenced was PBMCs. These receptors were obtained from a man aged 35-49 years in good health and CMV-seronegative.

The chain combines TRBV18 with TRBJ2-3, with 8 nucleotides matching TRBD1. The junction had 9 bases not matched to a gene; V was cut back by 3 bases and J by 7 bases. The CDR3 covers 15 residues. CDR1 is KGHSH, CDR2 LQKENI, per germline. For the CDR3, the DNA is TGTGCCAGCTCACCGCGCGCAGGGGGCACTTATACGCAGTATTTT. Translated: CASSPRAGGTYTQYF.

The chain is built from TRBV5-4 and TRBJ2-7; possibly TRBD2 for D (5 bases). The ends were cut back, 0 bases at V and 3 bases at J, with 7 bases in the middle. Germline loops: CDR1 SGHNT, CDR2 YYREEE (reference sequence). CDR3 length: 13 amino acids. The CDR3 spells CASSLEGVYEQYF. The CDR3 nucleotides read TGTGCCAGCAGCTTGGAGGGAGTCTACGAGCAGTACTTC.

The chain carries TRBV15 and TRBJ2-3, with unresolved D. Deletions cut 8 bases from V and 2 bases from J, with 8 bases between. Per the germline V gene, CDR1 is LNHNV and CDR2 is YYDKDF (reference sequence). The CDR3 extends over 12 amino acids. CDR3 bases: TGTGCCACCGGATTAGCCACAGATACGCAGTATTTT. This sequence encodes CATGLATDTQYF.

Only one count was recorded for this clone. The V and J genes are TRBV23-1 and TRBJ1-5; D is uncertain. TRBV23-1 is an ORF for which the function is uncertain. The CDR3 has 15 amino acids. The V end lost 0 bases, the J end lost 1 base, and 7 bases lay between the germline ends. Here the CDR3 reads CASSQSRVSNQPQHF. In nucleotides, the CDR3 is TGCGCCAGCAGTCAATCGAGGGTGAGCAATCAGCCCCAGCATTTT.

The CDR3 loop reads CASSLNTETQYF. The CDR3 DNA sequence: TGTGCCAGCAGCTTGAACACAGAGACCCAGTACTTC. The genes are TRBV5-6 and TRBJ2-5, with D unclear. CDR1 and CDR2 from the germline V gene are SGHDT and YYEEEE. This CDR3 is built from 12 residues. Trimming removed 1 base at V and 4 bases at J, with 5 bases between.